Shown below are 18 T cell receptor beta chains from a single sample sequenced in a study of blood T cells in healthy people across ages. A second PCR, run for about 7 to 12 cycles, used a sample-barcoded 5' primer plus a J-beta primer mix. TCRdb re-called the 5' RACE reads through MiXCR, storing one row per CDR3 protein. Counted here are 1.4 million to 1.5 million distinct CDR3 sequences, 42% occurring once; the ten biggest clones make up 7% to 9.5%. The sequenced sample consisted of blood. The receptors here all came from a young woman in good health.

CDR3 region: CASSLAGLVNSGNTIYF. CDR3 bases: TGCGCCAGCAGCTTGGCCGGGTTGGTCAACTCTGGAAACACCATATATTTT. The chain joins TRBV5-1 to TRBJ1-3; D is unresolved. V shed 0 bases and J shed 0 bases, with 13 bases lying between them. The CDR3 loop spans 17 amino acids. CDR1 is SGHRS, CDR2 YFSETQ, per germline.

The J gene is TRBJ2-2, the V gene TRBV9; TRBD2 is a possible D gene (5 bases). Germline V gene data show CDR1 as SGDLS and CDR2 as YYNGEE. V shed 1 base and J shed 1 base, with 8 bases lying between them. The CDR3 loop spans 15 amino acids. The CDR3 sequence is CASSVSGGNTGELFF. The CDR3 nucleotides read TGTGCCAGCAGCGTATCTGGAGGGAACACCGGGGAGCTGTTTTTT.

This clonotype was picked up a small number of times. With a much larger clone just one base away, this may be a read error. This chain connects TRBV12-3 or TRBV12-4 to TRBJ2-7, with D possibly TRBD1 on 6 matching bases. Trimming pared 1 base from V and 7 bases from J, leaving 14 bases between. CDR3 size: 14 residues. CDR3 sequence reads: CASSLDRAFNEQYF. CDR3 bases: TGTGCCAGCAGTTTAGACAGGGCCTTCAATGAGCAGTACTTC.

CDR3 region: CASSSYGGGKAFF. CDR3 in DNA: TGTGCCAGCAGCTCCTACGGGGGAGGGAAAGCTTTCTTT. V gene TRBV11-1 combines with J gene TRBJ1-1, with D tentatively TRBD1 (5 bases). V lost 4 bases to trimming and J lost 9 bases, with 15 bases between them. CDR1 is SGHAT, CDR2 FQDESV, per germline (reference sequence). The CDR3 extends over 13 amino acids.

This clonotype was recorded many times. The chain recombines TRBV7-9 with TRBJ2-3; D is uncertain. Deletions cut 5 bases from V and 6 bases from J, with 3 bases between. The CDR3 runs to 10 residues. The germline CDR1 and CDR2 sequences are SEHNR and FQNEAQ (reference sequence). The CDR3 DNA follows: TGTGCCAGCAGCGTCGATACGCAGTATTTT. This codes for CASSVDTQYF.

This clonotype was observed a handful of times. The chain links TRBV5-6 to TRBJ2-4; 9 positions match TRBD1. This CDR3 contains 13 residues. V gave up 4 bases and J gave up 7 bases; unmatched junction bases: 3. Germline CDR1 and CDR2: SGHDT and YYEEEE. The CDR3 reads CASSLGQGNIQYF. The CDR3 region has the DNA TGTGCCAGCAGCCTAGGACAGGGGAACATTCAGTACTTC.

The chain joins TRBV28 to TRBJ1-1; D may be TRBD1 (5 bases). V lost 6 bases, J lost 3 bases, and 11 bases lay in between. In germline, CDR1 is MDHEN, CDR2 SYDVKM. This CDR3 comprises 13 residues. CDR3: CASRKQEDTEAFF. The CDR3 nucleotides are TGTGCCAGCAGGAAACAGGAGGACACTGAAGCTTTCTTT.

This clonotype was found a few times. The CDR3 sequence is CASSYAGTGNYGYTF. CDR3 sequence (DNA): TGTGCCAGCAGTTACGCCGGGACAGGCAACTATGGCTACACCTTC. This chain connects TRBV6-5 to TRBJ1-2; 8 nucleotides align to TRBD1. The CDR3 is made up of 15 amino acids. V lost 2 bases, J lost 2 bases, and 4 bases stayed unmatched. The germline V gene encodes CDR1 MNHEY and CDR2 SVGAGI.

The chain carries TRBV5-1 and TRBJ2-2, with TRBD2 identical over 10 bases. The CDR3 consists of 16 residues. Germline V lookup: CDR1 SGHRS, CDR2 YFSETQ. Germline trimming cut 4 bases from V and 9 bases from J; bases unmatched to any gene: 12. The CDR3 here is CASSLTAGGPGRELFF. DNA of the CDR3: TGCGCCAGCAGCCTCACAGCGGGAGGGCCGGGCCGGGAGCTGTTTTTT.

The chain carries TRBV10-3 and TRBJ1-1, with a tentative D call TRBD1 (5 bases). There are 14 residues in the CDR3. The V and J ends lost 6 bases and 3 bases respectively, with 14 bases between them. The germline V gene encodes CDR1 ENHRY and CDR2 SYGVKD. The CDR3 sequence is CAISNLDSDTEAFF. CDR3 nucleotides: TGTGCCATCAGCAACCTAGACAGCGACACTGAAGCTTTCTTT.

The chain carries TRBV9 and TRBJ2-3, with D unclear. There are 14 residues in the CDR3. Deletions cut 0 bases from V and 6 bases from J, with 11 bases between. The germline gives CDR1 SGDLS, CDR2 YYNGEE. CDR3 nucleotides: TGTGCCAGCAGCGTAGGGGCTAGTATGGATACGCAGTATTTT. Translation: CASSVGASMDTQYF.

In this sample, this clonotype turned up once. The V gene is TRBV18, the J gene TRBJ1-6; D might be TRBD1 (5 bases). There are 13 residues in the CDR3. Germline values: CDR1 KGHSH, CDR2 LQKENI. V dropped 8 bases and J dropped 8 bases, with 13 bases sitting between them. This CDR3 is CASRWGIDSPLHF. For the CDR3, the DNA is TGTGCCAGCCGGTGGGGGATTGATTCACCCCTCCACTTT.

The V gene is TRBV12-3 or TRBV12-4, the J gene TRBJ2-1; 10 nucleotides line up with TRBD2. V shed 10 bases, J shed 10 bases, and the junction held 25 bases outside the gene matches. This CDR3 region has 18 residues. The CDR3 loop is CANSSPGRPSGRSGEQFF. CDR3 DNA: TGTGCCAACAGCTCCCCCGGTCGGCCTAGCGGGAGATCAGGGGAGCAGTTCTTC.

This chain uses TRBV5-1 with TRBJ2-1; 8 bases line up with TRBD1. Germline V gives CDR1 SGHRS, CDR2 YFSETQ. V lost 0 bases, J lost 8 bases, and 4 bases stayed unmatched. The CDR3 is made up of 14 amino acids. For the CDR3, the DNA is TGCGCCAGCAGCTTGGTGGCAGGGGGCGATGAGCAGTTCTTC. Its translation is CASSLVAGGDEQFF.

The chain employs TRBV5-1 and TRBJ1-2, with D possibly matching TRBD1 (6 bases). This CDR3 has 14 amino acids. Germline CDR1 is SGHRS and CDR2 is YFSETQ. Trimming pared 4 bases from V and 7 bases from J, leaving 17 bases between. CDR3 loop: CASSLITGSSGYTF. DNA of the CDR3: TGCGCCAGCAGCCTAATCACAGGGAGCAGTGGCTACACCTTC. Based on the CDR3 plus reference TRBV5-1 and TRBJ1-2, the full variable domain is KAGVTQTPRYLIKTRGQQVTLSCSPISGHRSVSWYQQTPGQGLQFLFEYFSETQRNKGNFPGRFSGRQFSNSRSEMNVSTLELGDSALYLCASSLITGSSGYTFGSGTRLTVV.

The chain has TRBV10-3 and TRBJ2-7, with D possibly called TRBD1 or TRBD2 (5 bases each). Trimming took off 0 bases at V and 6 bases at J, with 9 bases between the two ends. Germline CDR1 is ENHRY and CDR2 is SYGVKD. The CDR3 has 13 residues. DNA of the CDR3: TGTGCCATCAGTGAGTCGCCGGGGCGCGAGCAGTACTTC. This gives the protein CAISESPGREQYF.

The chain employs TRBV4-1 and TRBJ2-7; D is unresolved. Germline V gene data show CDR1 as MGHRA and CDR2 as YSYEKL. CDR3 length: 14 amino acids. The V and J ends lost 0 bases and 3 bases respectively, with 9 bases between them. The CDR3 DNA follows: TGCGCCAGCAGCCAAGACGCCCACAACTACGAGCAGTACTTC. It translates to CASSQDAHNYEQYF.

The chain employs TRBV10-3 and TRBJ2-1, with TRBD2 identical over 7 bases. CDR3 size: 15 residues. Germline V gene sequence: CDR1 ENHRY, CDR2 SYGVKD. Germline trimming cut 0 bases from V and 8 bases from J; bases unmatched to any gene: 7. This chain's CDR3 is CAISESSTSAHEQFF. The CDR3 DNA reads TGTGCCATCAGTGAGTCGAGTACTAGCGCCCATGAGCAGTTCTTC.